Detailed here is one T cell receptor beta chain. This sample was included in a study of blood T cell repertoires in COVID-19. Study context: Some COVID-19 samples were acute and others convalescent; all came from the United States, Italy and Spain. The cDNA or gDNA used as material had been derived from T cells, B-cell-depleted T cells, or PBMCs.

Individuals aged about 18 to 100 years were recruited from roughly 22 US areas. Allocation to cohorts depended on clinical history reported by the participants. Using immunoSEQ multiplex PCR, the repertoire was profiled, and TCRdb retains in-frame clones only, with some absent. The repertoire includes under 250,000 clones, about 87% of them detected once, and 2.5% to 3.5% sits in the top ten. The CDR3 loop spans 15 amino acids. V lost 5 bases to trimming and J lost 6 bases, with 20 bases between them. The germline V gene has CDR1 SGHNT and CDR2 YYREEE (reference sequence). The receptor was derived from a woman in her thirties or forties who had been exposed to COVID-19. Specimen: PBMCs or T cells enriched from blood (not recorded which). The chain carries TRBV5-4 and TRBJ1-2, with no clear D. This CDR3 is CASSPPGGWEDGYTF. The CDR3 DNA reads as TGTGCCAGCAGTCCGCCGGGTGGGTGGGAGGATGGCTACACCTTC.